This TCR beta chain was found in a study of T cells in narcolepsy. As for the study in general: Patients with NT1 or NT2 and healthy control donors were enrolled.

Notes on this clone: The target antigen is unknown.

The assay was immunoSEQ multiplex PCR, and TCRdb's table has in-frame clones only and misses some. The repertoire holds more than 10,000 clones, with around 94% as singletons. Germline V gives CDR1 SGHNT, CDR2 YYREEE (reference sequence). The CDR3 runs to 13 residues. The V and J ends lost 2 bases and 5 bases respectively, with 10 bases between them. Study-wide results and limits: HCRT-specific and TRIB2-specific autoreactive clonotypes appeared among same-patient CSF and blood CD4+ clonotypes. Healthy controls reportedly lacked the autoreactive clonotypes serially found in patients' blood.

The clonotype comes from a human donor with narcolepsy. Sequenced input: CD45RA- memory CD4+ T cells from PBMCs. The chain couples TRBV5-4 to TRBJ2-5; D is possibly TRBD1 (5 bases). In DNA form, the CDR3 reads TGTGCCAGCAGCTTCAGACAGAGGGAGACCCAGTACTTC. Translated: CASSFRQRETQYF.